This passage covers 25 T cell receptor beta chains from one sample sequenced in a study of technical replicates of blood from several donors. Assay: immunoSEQ multiplex PCR; the TCRdb copy retains only in-frame clones and omits some. The repertoire holds 65,000 to 90,000 clones, 93% seen once, with 0.2% to 0.3% in the top ten. The specimen was T cells isolated from PBMCs. The receptors here all came from a human donor in good health.

This chain connects TRBV19 to TRBJ2-7; D is perhaps TRBD2 (6 bases). The V end lost 4 bases, the J end lost 1 base, and 14 bases lay between the germline ends. CDR1 and CDR2 (germline): LNHDA, SQIVND (reference sequence). The CDR3 extends over 15 amino acids. For the CDR3, the DNA is TGTGCCAGTAGTAGCCTAGCGTACGGATCCTACGAGCAGTACTTC. It encodes CASSSLAYGSYEQYF.

V and J are TRBV4-1 and TRBJ2-7, with 12 bases aligning to TRBD2. The ends lost 10 bases at V and 6 bases at J; junction bases unmatched: 10. This CDR3 is 14 amino acids long. CDR1 is MGHRA and CDR2 is YSYEKL in the germline V gene. The CDR3 is CATSTSGSFSEQYF. CDR3 nucleotide sequence: TGCGCCACTTCGACTAGCGGGAGTTTTAGCGAGCAGTACTTC.

CDR3 sequence (DNA): TGTGCCAGCAGTTTATTGACAGGGGGCCTTCAGCCCCAGCATTTT. This translates into CASSLLTGGLQPQHF. V and J are TRBV28 and TRBJ1-5; TRBD1 matches at 10 bases. The junction had 3 bases not matched to a gene; V was cut back by 1 base and J by 6 bases. CDR3 length: 15 amino acids. Germline CDR1 reads MDHEN; CDR2 reads SYDVKM. The variable domain in full, with the rest retrieved from reference TRBV28 and TRBJ1-5, is DVKVTQSSRYLVKRTGEKVFLECVQDMDHENMFWYRQDPGLGLRLIYFSYDVKMKEKGDIPEGYSVSREKKERFSLILESASTNQTSMYLCASSLLTGGLQPQHFGDGTRLSIL.

The chain uses TRBV4-1 and TRBJ1-2, with 7 bases that match TRBD1. The CDR3 sequence is 17 residues long. With 3 bases clipped from V and 4 bases from J, the junction kept 14 bases outside the gene matches. Germline CDR1 MGHRA, CDR2 YSYEKL. The DNA of the CDR3 is TGCGCCAGCAGCCAGGGTTCCACAGGGGCGTTAGTCTATGGCTACACCTTC. It encodes CASSQGSTGALVYGYTF.

The rearrangement links TRBV20-1 to TRBJ1-1; D remains unclear. The V gene lost 4 bases and the J gene lost 3 bases, with 6 bases spanning the gap. The germline V gene has CDR1 DFQATT and CDR2 SNEGSKA (reference sequence). The CDR3 has 11 amino acids. CDR3 bases: TGCAGTGCTATCCCATACACTGAAGCTTTCTTT. It encodes CSAIPYTEAFF.

The chain joins TRBV7-2 to TRBJ1-1; perhaps TRBD1 as D (6 bases). V dropped 1 base and J dropped 4 bases, with 13 bases sitting between them. This CDR3 is built from 15 residues. From germline, CDR1 is SGHTA and CDR2 FQGNSA. CDR3 protein: CASSLDGRGATEAFF. CDR3 in DNA: TGTGCCAGCAGCTTAGATGGCAGGGGTGCCACTGAAGCTTTCTTT. Drawing the rest from reference TRBV7-2 and TRBJ1-1, the complete variable domain is GAGVSQSPSNKVTEKGKDVELRCDPISGHTALYWYRQSLGQGLEFLIYFQGNSAPDKSGLPSDRFSAERTGGSVSTLTIQRTQQEDSAVYLCASSLDGRGATEAFFGQGTRLTVV.

The gene calls are TRBV28 and TRBJ2-7; 7 bases match TRBD2. With 4 bases clipped from V and 7 bases from J, the junction kept 7 bases outside the gene matches. The CDR3 sequence is 13 residues long. Germline V gene sequence: CDR1 MDHEN, CDR2 SYDVKM. CDR3 DNA sequence: TGTGCCAGCAGTTGGGGAGGGCCAGGGGAGCAGTACTTC. Encoded protein: CASSWGGPGEQYF.

The rearrangement links TRBV7-2 to TRBJ1-6; D call uncertain. CDR3 size: 15 residues. V shed 2 bases and J shed 0 bases, with 5 bases lying between them. Germline V gene lookup returns CDR1 SGHTA and CDR2 FQGNSA. CDR3 nucleotides: TGTGCCAGCAGCTTAAAGCTCTCCTATAATTCACCCCTCCACTTT. It is translated as CASSLKLSYNSPLHF.

The chain recombines TRBV28 with TRBJ2-1; D possibly corresponds to TRBD2 (5 bases). V lost 6 bases to trimming and J lost 4 bases, with 16 bases between them. CDR3 size: 15 residues. CDR1 and CDR2 (germline): MDHEN, SYDVKM. The CDR3 coding sequence is TGTGCCAGCAGCTCGCCGGAGGTAGCTTACAATGAGCAGTTCTTC. Translating gives CASSSPEVAYNEQFF.

The chain combines TRBV9 with TRBJ1-1; D gene unclear. Germline lookup yields CDR1 SGDLS and CDR2 YYNGEE. V lost 0 bases and J 6 bases, leaving 12 bases between the germline ends. The CDR3 totals 14 residues. The CDR3 loop reads CASSVDTGVAEAFF. The CDR3 DNA reads TGTGCCAGCAGCGTAGACACGGGAGTGGCTGAAGCTTTCTTT.

The genes are TRBV5-1 and TRBJ2-7; 7 bases map to TRBD1. Germline assignment: CDR1 SGHRS and CDR2 YFSETQ. The V segment lost 3 bases and the J segment 5 bases; nucleotides outside the gene matches: 11. The CDR3 length is 15 residues. CDR3 region: CASSYPRQGINEQYF. In DNA, the CDR3 is TGCGCCAGCAGCTACCCCCGACAGGGCATCAACGAGCAGTACTTC.

V is TRBV7-8 and J is TRBJ2-5; TRBD2 is a possible D gene (6 bases). The germline V gene encodes CDR1 SGHVS and CDR2 FQNEAQ. Trimming took off 3 bases at V and 4 bases at J, with 15 bases between the two ends. This CDR3 comprises 15 residues. CDR3 in amino acids: CASSFTGDRRETQYF. As DNA, the CDR3 is TGTGCCAGCAGCTTTACGGGAGATAGGAGAGAGACCCAGTACTTC.

The chain uses TRBV6-6 and TRBJ2-1; weak D call: TRBD2 (7 bases). Trimming took 8 bases from V and 8 from J, leaving 16 bases between them. This CDR3 has 13 residues. Germline V CDR1 and CDR2: MNHNY, SVGAGI (reference sequence). CDR3 amino acids: CASSLGGADEQFF. CDR3 DNA: TGTGCCAGCTCACTTGGGGGGGCCGATGAGCAGTTCTTC.

The CDR3 nucleotides read TGTGCCAGCAGCTTAGTTACAGGGCGGGATACGCAGTATTTT. Residues: CASSLVTGRDTQYF. J is TRBJ2-3 and V is TRBV7-9, with D possibly being TRBD1 (6 bases). Germline V gives CDR1 SEHNR, CDR2 FQNEAQ (reference sequence). V was cut by 1 base and J by 6 bases, with 11 bases left in between. The CDR3 covers 14 residues.

The chain carries TRBV11-3 and TRBJ2-2, with 7 bases that match TRBD2. The trim removed 5 bases at V and 5 bases at J, leaving 8 bases unmatched. Germline CDR1 SGHNT, CDR2 YENEEA. This CDR3 spans 15 amino acids. The CDR3 protein is CASSPSRGVTGELFF. The CDR3 DNA reads as TGTGCCAGCAGCCCCAGCCGGGGGGTAACCGGGGAGCTGTTTTTT.

The chain is built from TRBV10-2 and TRBJ1-1; no clear D. V lost 7 bases to trimming and J lost 1 base, with 13 bases between them. The CDR3 spans 14 residues. Germline CDR1 WSHSY, CDR2 SAAADI. The CDR3 reads CASIRTAQNTEAFF. CDR3 bases: TGCGCCAGCATTCGAACAGCCCAGAACACTGAAGCTTTCTTT.

The chain is built from TRBV30 and TRBJ1-1; perhaps TRBD1 as D (6 bases). Germline V gene lookup returns CDR1 GTSNPN and CDR2 SVGIG (reference sequence). V shed 2 bases and J shed 5 bases, with 12 bases lying between them. The CDR3 sequence is 13 residues long. The CDR3 loop is CAWSPGVGTEAFF. CDR3 nucleotide sequence: TGTGCCTGGAGTCCAGGGGTCGGAACTGAAGCTTTCTTT.

This clone was seen a few times. The chain links TRBV30 to TRBJ1-2; D might be TRBD1 (6 bases). This CDR3 has 14 amino acids. CDR1 is GTSNPN and CDR2 is SVGIG in the germline V gene (reference sequence). Trimming shortened V by 5 bases and J by 7 bases, and 20 bases separated the two germline ends. CDR3: CAWQGFGRWGGYTF. The CDR3 DNA sequence: TGTGCCTGGCAGGGGTTCGGGAGGTGGGGTGGCTACACCTTC. The whole variable domain, remainder taken from reference TRBV30 and TRBJ1-2, is SQTIHQWPATLVQPVGSPLSLECTVEGTSNPNLYWYRQAAGRGLQLLFYSVGIGQISSEVPQNLSASRPQDRQFILSSKKLLLSDSGFYLCAWQGFGRWGGYTFGSGTRLTVV.

CDR3 DNA: TGTGCCAGCAGGTCCGCGGGGCGCCTGAACACCGGGGAGCTGTTTTTT. Residues: CASRSAGRLNTGELFF. The V gene is TRBV7-6, the J gene TRBJ2-2, with a tentative D call TRBD2 (6 bases). With 6 bases removed from V and 1 base from J, the gap between germline ends came to 15 bases. This CDR3 comprises 16 residues. Germline CDR1 reads SGHVS; CDR2 reads FNYEAQ.

Notes on this clone: An end of the junction differs from the germline gene, which may be a read error. This rearrangement joins TRBV4-1 to TRBJ1-1; the D is unclear. The CDR3 is 13 residues long. Per the germline V gene, CDR1 is MGHRA and CDR2 is YSYEKL. CDR3 DNA: TGCGCCAGCAGTCAAGGTCCGGTCCCTGAAGCTTTCTTT. This sequence encodes CASSQGPVPEAFF.

The CDR3 DNA sequence: TGCGCCAGCAGCGAGAGAGGGACTAGCTCGAACACCGGGGAGCTGTTTTTT. It translates to CASSERGTSSNTGELFF. The J gene is TRBJ2-2, the V gene TRBV4-1, with 9 positions matching TRBD2. CDR1 MGHRA and CDR2 YSYEKL come from the germline V gene. V dropped 5 bases and J dropped 0; count of bases not matched to a gene: 7. CDR3 length: 17 residues.

This sequence joins TRBV28 and TRBJ2-7; 11 bases fit TRBD2. Losses at the gene ends were 2 bases for V and 5 bases for J; bases not matched to a gene: 11. This CDR3 has 17 amino acids. Per germline, CDR1 MDHEN and CDR2 SYDVKM. The CDR3 nucleotides are TGTGCCAGCAGTTTAGGGCTAGCGGGAGGATGGGTGGACGAGCAGTACTTC. It is translated as CASSLGLAGGWVDEQYF.

The count of this clone is one. The V gene is TRBV5-4, the J gene TRBJ2-7; D is perhaps TRBD1 (6 bases). V lost 4 bases, J lost 0 bases, and 8 bases lay in between. The CDR3 spans 13 residues. Germline V CDR1 and CDR2: SGHNT, YYREEE (reference sequence). The CDR3 loop reads CASSQTGSYEQYF. The CDR3 DNA follows: TGTGCCAGCAGCCAGACAGGCTCCTACGAGCAGTACTTC.

The chain carries TRBV29-1 and TRBJ1-3; D uncertain. V was cut by 5 bases and J by 0 bases, with 17 bases left in between. The germline gives CDR1 SQVTM, CDR2 ANQGSEA. The CDR3 spans 16 residues. CDR3 coding DNA: TGCAGCGTTAAATCCCAGCCCGGGAGCTCTGGAAACACCATATATTTT. Translation gives CSVKSQPGSSGNTIYF.

The rearrangement uses TRBV18 and TRBJ1-5, with D tentatively TRBD1 (5 bases). The CDR3 length is 12 residues. The V and J ends lost 6 bases and 6 bases respectively, with 9 bases between them. Germline values: CDR1 KGHSH, CDR2 LQKENI. CDR3 sequence: CASSTGGQPQHF. As DNA, the CDR3 is TGTGCCAGCTCGACGGGGGGTCAGCCCCAGCATTTT.